The entry below describes one T cell receptor beta chain. This sample stems from a study of blood T cell repertoires in COVID-19. Study in general: The study drew acute and convalescent COVID-19 samples from the United States, Italy and Spain. Sample material is recorded as cDNA or gDNA derived from T cells, B-cell-depleted T cells, or PBMCs.

Patients of the Seattle cohort, enrolled during active infection, were followed longitudinally. Source study methods: Scientists estimated how many nucleated cells there were by amplifying reference gene primers. Here immunoSEQ multiplex PCR was the method, and the copy in TCRdb shows in-frame clones only, minus some. D and trimming were read from the DNA, whereas the V and J calls and clone size are those reported in that table. There are under 450,000 clones in the sample; approximately 88% occur only once, and 10% to 15% lies in the top ten. Sequenced: peripheral blood. This receptor was identified in a woman aged 45-65 years with COVID-19, enrolled during active disease.

The CDR3 sequence: CASTEGGPYGYTF. The CDR3 DNA follows: TGCGCCTCCACGGAAGGGGGACCCTATGGCTACACCTTC. V and J are TRBV5-1 and TRBJ1-2; tentatively, D is TRBD1 (6 bases). The length of the CDR3 is 13 residues. Germline CDR1 and CDR2: SGHRS and YFSETQ. Trimming removed 10 bases at V and 4 bases at J, with 17 bases between.